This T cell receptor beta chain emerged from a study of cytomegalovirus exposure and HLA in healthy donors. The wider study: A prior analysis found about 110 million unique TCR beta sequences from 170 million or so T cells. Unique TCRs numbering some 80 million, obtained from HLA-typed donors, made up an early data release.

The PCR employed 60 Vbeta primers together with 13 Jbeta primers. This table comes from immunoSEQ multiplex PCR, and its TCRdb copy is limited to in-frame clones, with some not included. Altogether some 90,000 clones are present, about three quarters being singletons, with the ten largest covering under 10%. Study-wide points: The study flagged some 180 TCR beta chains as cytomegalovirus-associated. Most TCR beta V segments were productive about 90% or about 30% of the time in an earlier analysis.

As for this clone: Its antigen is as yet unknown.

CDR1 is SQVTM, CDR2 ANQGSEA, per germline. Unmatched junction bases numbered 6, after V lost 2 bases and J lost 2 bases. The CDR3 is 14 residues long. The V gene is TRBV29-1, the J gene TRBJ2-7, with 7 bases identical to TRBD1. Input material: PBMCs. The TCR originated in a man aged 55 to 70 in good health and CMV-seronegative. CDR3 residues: CSVELPTGTYEQYF. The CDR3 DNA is TGCAGCGTTGAATTACCGACAGGGACCTACGAGCAGTACTTC.